This T cell receptor beta chain was obtained from a study of blood T cell repertoires in COVID-19. About the study: Collection of acute and convalescent COVID-19 samples took place in the United States, Italy and Spain. Sources were T cells, B-cell-depleted T cells, or PBMCs; the material itself was cDNA or gDNA.

A few counts support this clone. The CDR3 contains 15 residues. Unmatched junction bases numbered 5, after V lost 3 bases and J lost 6 bases. CDR1 LGHNA and CDR2 YSLEER come from the germline V gene. The repertoire was sequenced with immunoSEQ multiplex PCR; TCRdb's copy has only in-frame clones and lacks some. The data show about 220,000 clones, about 91% seen once. The V and J genes are TRBV4-3 and TRBJ1-3; TRBD1 aligns across 10 bases. This TCR was recovered from a woman aged 40 to 50 with acute COVID-19. What was sequenced was PBMCs or T cells enriched from blood (not recorded which). The CDR3 sequence is CASSQDRGIENTIYF. The DNA of the CDR3 is TGCGCCAGCAGCCAGGACAGGGGGATTGAAAACACCATATATTTT.